One sample yielded the 9 T cell receptor beta chains listed below, sequenced in a study of blood T cell repertoires in COVID-19. Using immunoSEQ multiplex PCR, the repertoire was profiled, and TCRdb retains in-frame clones only, with some absent. This repertoire shows around 250,000 clones, about nine tenths found once; its top ten account for around 15%. Sequencing was performed on PBMCs or T cells enriched from blood (not recorded which). The receptors derive from a man younger than 35 who had recovered from COVID-19.

This rearrangement joins TRBV28 to TRBJ1-5; 8 bases are shared with TRBD1. V was clipped by 7 bases and J by 6 bases; unmatched bases: 8. The V gene's germline CDR1 is MDHEN and CDR2 SYDVKM. This CDR3 region has 14 residues. The CDR3 reads CASITGQGSQPQHF. In DNA form, the CDR3 reads TGTGCCAGCATCACCGGACAGGGATCTCAGCCCCAGCATTTT.

This clone showed up just once. The V call is TRBV11-2, the J call TRBJ1-1, with TRBD1 matching 8 bases. Per germline, CDR1 SGHAT and CDR2 FQNNGV. This CDR3 region has 14 residues. V was pared by 6 bases and J by 4 bases, with 7 bases of the junction left unmatched. In DNA, the CDR3 is TGTGCCAGCAGTTACACAGGGGGATTCACTGAAGCTTTCTTT. This sequence encodes CASSYTGGFTEAFF.

J is TRBJ2-2 and V is TRBV30; D possibly corresponds to TRBD1 (6 bases). The CDR3 runs to 15 residues. V shed 5 bases and J shed 6 bases, with 19 bases lying between them. Germline values: CDR1 GTSNPN, CDR2 SVGIG (reference sequence). CDR3 loop: CAWETLQQGAGELFF. As DNA, the CDR3 is TGTGCCTGGGAAACCTTACAACAGGGTGCCGGGGAGCTGTTTTTT.

V is TRBV6-5 and J is TRBJ1-2, with 7 bases that match TRBD1. The length of the CDR3 is 14 residues. Trimming removed 2 bases from V and 5 bases from J; junction bases left unmatched: 5. Germline CDR1 and CDR2: MNHEY and SVGAGI. The CDR3 protein is CASSYAMTGYGYTF. The CDR3, as DNA: TGTGCCAGCAGTTACGCTATGACAGGGTATGGCTACACCTTC.

The chain has TRBV10-3 and TRBJ1-2, with D perhaps TRBD1 (6 bases). Trimming took off 10 bases at V and 5 bases at J, with 14 bases between the two ends. CDR3 length: 12 amino acids. CDR1 is ENHRY and CDR2 is SYGVKD in the germline V gene. CDR3 amino acids: CATGDTEYGYTF. CDR3 nucleotide sequence: TGTGCCACCGGGGACACCGAATATGGCTACACCTTC.

V and J are TRBV18 and TRBJ2-2; weak D call: TRBD1 (5 bases). CDR1 is KGHSH, CDR2 LQKENI, per germline. The CDR3 covers 14 residues. V lost 4 bases and J lost 1, with 7 bases in between. The CDR3 region is CASSQGRNTGELFF. In DNA form, the CDR3 reads TGTGCCAGCTCACAGGGGCGGAACACCGGGGAGCTGTTTTTT.

This clone was counted a single time. The chain joins TRBV30 to TRBJ2-3; no clear D gene. From germline, CDR1 is GTSNPN and CDR2 SVGIG (reference sequence). The CDR3 runs to 11 residues. Trimming stripped 4 bases from V and 6 bases from J, with 8 bases between. CDR3: CAWTAADTQYF. CDR3 DNA: TGTGCCTGGACGGCAGCGGATACGCAGTATTTT.

The chain has TRBV6-5 and TRBJ2-5; TRBD1 agrees at 7 bases. CDR1 is MNHEY and CDR2 is SVGAGI in the germline V gene. The CDR3 consists of 14 residues. V dropped 6 bases and J dropped 5; count of bases not matched to a gene: 9. DNA for the CDR3: TGTGCCAGCAGGACTGACAGGGTTCGGGAGACCCAGTACTTC. It yields the protein CASRTDRVRETQYF.

The V gene is TRBV19, the J gene TRBJ1-5; 7 bases align to TRBD1. Unmatched junction bases numbered 10, after V lost 5 bases and J lost 6 bases. The CDR3 has 15 residues. Per germline, CDR1 LNHDA and CDR2 SQIVND (reference sequence). The CDR3, as DNA: TGTGCCAGTAGTCAAGACAGGGTTTGGAGTCAGCCCCAGCATTTT. Protein sequence: CASSQDRVWSQPQHF.